Each of the 6 T cell receptor beta chains below was sequenced from the same sample in a study of vaccination effects on CD4 cells after COVID-19. Before any sequencing was done, the ViraFEST assay used viral peptide pools to expand antigen-specific CD4+ T cells. The authors isolated CD4+ T cells after about 10 days of culture. It was two doses of either the BNT162b2 or mRNA-1273 vaccine that participants received. The repertoire was sequenced with immunoSEQ multiplex PCR; TCRdb's copy has only in-frame clones and lacks some. Among tens of thousands of clones listed, roughly 76% were seen once. The antigens of these receptors remain unknown. Sequencing used CD4+ T cells from PBMCs cultured with SARS-CoV-2 spike peptides, obtained after COVID-19 vaccination. The receptors derive from a human donor who received a COVID-19 vaccine. Some clones in this sample may be carry-over from other donors' samples.

The chain carries TRBV9 and TRBJ1-6, with 10 bases matching TRBD1. Per germline, CDR1 SGDLS and CDR2 YYNGEE. This CDR3 spans 15 amino acids. J was trimmed by 8 bases and V by 3 bases; bases with no gene match: 5. Written as DNA, the CDR3 is TGTGCCAGCAGCGGGCGTGGACAGGGGGATTCACCCCTCCACTTT. Translating gives CASSGRGQGDSPLHF.

The chain recombines TRBV7-9 with TRBJ2-2; D is unresolved. The CDR3 covers 12 residues. Germline values: CDR1 SEHNR, CDR2 FQNEAQ (reference sequence). V was clipped by 5 bases and J by 4 bases, with 5 bases between them. CDR3 in amino acids: CASSITTGELFF. The CDR3, as DNA: TGTGCCAGCAGCATTACCACCGGGGAGCTGTTTTTT.

The genes are TRBV5-6 and TRBJ1-1; D unresolved. Germline V gives CDR1 SGHDT, CDR2 YYEEEE. Deletions cut 4 bases from V and 5 bases from J, with 15 bases between. CDR3 length equals 14 residues. Written as DNA, the CDR3 is TGTGCCAGCAGCACGTTCCCCAGCTATACTGAAGCTTTCTTT. Protein product: CASSTFPSYTEAFF.

The chain links TRBV11-2 to TRBJ2-7; 7 bases match TRBD1. Germline V gives CDR1 SGHAT, CDR2 FQNNGV. The CDR3 spans 15 residues. J lost 2 bases, V lost 5 bases, and 9 bases had no gene match. CDR3 sequence reads: CASSRGTVQTYEQYV. The CDR3 coding sequence is TGTGCCAGCAGCCGAGGGACAGTGCAGACCTACGAGCAGTACGTC.

V gene TRBV18 combines with J gene TRBJ1-6, with D possibly TRBD1 on 6 matching bases. Trimming took 6 bases from V and 6 from J, leaving 12 bases between them. Germline values: CDR1 KGHSH, CDR2 LQKENI. The CDR3 sequence is 14 residues long. In DNA, the CDR3 is TGTGCCAGCTCCAAGGACAGAAGTAATTCACCCCTCCACTTT. Translating it yields CASSKDRSNSPLHF.

The chain couples TRBV2 to TRBJ2-5; no clear D gene. The CDR3 spans 13 residues. Germline CDR1 and CDR2: SNHLY and FYNNEI. Between the trimmed V and J ends, which lost 4 bases and 2 bases, there was a span of 8 bases. The chain's CDR3 is CASSAYRQETQYF. The CDR3 nucleotides read TGTGCCAGCAGTGCGTACAGACAAGAGACCCAGTACTTC.